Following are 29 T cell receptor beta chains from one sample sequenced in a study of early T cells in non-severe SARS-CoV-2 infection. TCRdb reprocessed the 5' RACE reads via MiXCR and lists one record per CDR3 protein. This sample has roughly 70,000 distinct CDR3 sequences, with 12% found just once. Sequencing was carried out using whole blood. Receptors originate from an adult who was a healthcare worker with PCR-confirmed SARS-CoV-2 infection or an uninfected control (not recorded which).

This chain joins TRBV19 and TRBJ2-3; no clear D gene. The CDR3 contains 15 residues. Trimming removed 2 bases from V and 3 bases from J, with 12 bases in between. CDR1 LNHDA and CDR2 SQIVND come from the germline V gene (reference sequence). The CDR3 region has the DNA TGTGCCAGTAGTATATCGGCTAGATGGACAGATACGCAGTATTTT. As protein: CASSISARWTDTQYF.

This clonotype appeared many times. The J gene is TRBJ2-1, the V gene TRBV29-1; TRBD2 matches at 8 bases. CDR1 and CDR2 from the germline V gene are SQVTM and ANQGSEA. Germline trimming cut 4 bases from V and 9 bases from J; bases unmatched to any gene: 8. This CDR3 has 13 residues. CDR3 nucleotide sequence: TGCAGCGTTGTTCCAGCGGGAGCGGCTGAGCAGTTCTTC. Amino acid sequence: CSVVPAGAAEQFF.

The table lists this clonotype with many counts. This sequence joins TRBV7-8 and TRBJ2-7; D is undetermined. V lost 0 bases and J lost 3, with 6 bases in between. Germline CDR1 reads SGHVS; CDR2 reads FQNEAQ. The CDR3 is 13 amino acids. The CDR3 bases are TGTGCCAGCAGCTTAGCCCTGGGCTACGAGCAGTACTTC. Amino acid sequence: CASSLALGYEQYF. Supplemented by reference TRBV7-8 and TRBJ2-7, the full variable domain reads GAGVSQSPRYKVAKRGQDVALRCDPISGHVSLFWYQQALGQGPEFLTYFQNEAQLDKSGLPSDRFFAERPEGSVSTLKIQRTQQEDSAVYLCASSLALGYEQYFGPGTRLTVT.

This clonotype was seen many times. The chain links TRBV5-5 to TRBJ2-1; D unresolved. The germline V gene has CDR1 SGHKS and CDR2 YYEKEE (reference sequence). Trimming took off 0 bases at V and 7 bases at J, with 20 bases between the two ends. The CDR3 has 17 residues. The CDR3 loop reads CASSLALSIPQNNEQFF. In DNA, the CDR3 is TGTGCCAGCAGCTTGGCTCTATCGATCCCCCAAAATAATGAGCAGTTCTTC. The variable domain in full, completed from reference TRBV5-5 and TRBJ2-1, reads DAGVTQSPTHLIKTRGQQVTLRCSPISGHKSVSWYQQVLGQGPQFIFQYYEKEERGRGNFPDRFSARQFPNYSSELNVNALLLGDSALYLCASSLALSIPQNNEQFFGPGTRLTVL.

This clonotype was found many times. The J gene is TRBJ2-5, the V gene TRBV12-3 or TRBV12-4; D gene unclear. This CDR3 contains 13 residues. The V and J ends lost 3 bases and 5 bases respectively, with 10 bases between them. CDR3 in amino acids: CASSFRLRETQYF. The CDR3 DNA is TGTGCCAGCAGTTTTCGGCTTCGCGAGACCCAGTACTTC.

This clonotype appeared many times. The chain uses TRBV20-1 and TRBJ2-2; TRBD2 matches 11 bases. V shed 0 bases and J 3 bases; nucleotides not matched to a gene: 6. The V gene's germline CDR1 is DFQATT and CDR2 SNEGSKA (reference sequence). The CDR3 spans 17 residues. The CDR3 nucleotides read TGCAGTGCTAGAGACCGGCGGACTAGCGGGTACACCGGGGAGCTGTTTTTT. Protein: CSARDRRTSGYTGELFF.

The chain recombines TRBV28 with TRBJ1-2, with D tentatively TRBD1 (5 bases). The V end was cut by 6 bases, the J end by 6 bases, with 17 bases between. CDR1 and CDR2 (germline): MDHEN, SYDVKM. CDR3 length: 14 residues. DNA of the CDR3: TGTGCCAGCAGCCCACACGTCGAGACAGATGGCTACACCTTC. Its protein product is CASSPHVETDGYTF.

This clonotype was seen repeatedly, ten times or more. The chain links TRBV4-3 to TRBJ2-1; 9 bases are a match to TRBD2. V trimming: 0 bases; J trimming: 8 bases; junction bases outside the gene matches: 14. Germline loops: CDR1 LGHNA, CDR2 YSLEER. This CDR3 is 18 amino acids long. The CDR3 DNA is TGCGCCAGCAGCCAAGAGGCCCCCGGGACTAGCAAAATCGATGAGCAGTTCTTC. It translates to CASSQEAPGTSKIDEQFF.

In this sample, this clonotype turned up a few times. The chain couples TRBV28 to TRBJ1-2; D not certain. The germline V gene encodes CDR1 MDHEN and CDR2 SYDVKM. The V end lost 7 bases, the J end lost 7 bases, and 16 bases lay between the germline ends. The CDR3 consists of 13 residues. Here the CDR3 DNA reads TGTGCCAGCACGTGGGGAGGGAAAAGTGGCTACACCTTC. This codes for CASTWGGKSGYTF.

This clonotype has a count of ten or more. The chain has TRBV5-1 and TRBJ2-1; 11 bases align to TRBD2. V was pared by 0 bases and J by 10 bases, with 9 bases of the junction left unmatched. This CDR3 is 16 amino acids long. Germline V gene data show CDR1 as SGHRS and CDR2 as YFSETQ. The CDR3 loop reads CASSLAGLAGGWEQFF. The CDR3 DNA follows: TGCGCCAGCAGCTTGGCCGGGCTAGCGGGAGGTTGGGAGCAGTTCTTC.

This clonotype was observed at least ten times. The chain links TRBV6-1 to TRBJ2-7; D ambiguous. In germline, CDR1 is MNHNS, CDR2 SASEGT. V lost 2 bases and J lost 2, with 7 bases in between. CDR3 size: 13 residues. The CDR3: CASSEQIAYEQYF. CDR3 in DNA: TGTGCCAGCAGTGAACAGATTGCCTACGAGCAGTACTTC.

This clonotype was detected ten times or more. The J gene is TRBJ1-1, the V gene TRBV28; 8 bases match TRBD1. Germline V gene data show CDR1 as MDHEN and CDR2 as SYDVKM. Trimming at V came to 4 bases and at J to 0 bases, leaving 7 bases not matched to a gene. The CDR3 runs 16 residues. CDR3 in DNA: TGTGCCAGCAGTTCCCTAGGACAGGGTATGAACACTGAAGCTTTCTTT. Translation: CASSSLGQGMNTEAFF.

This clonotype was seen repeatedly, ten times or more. The CDR3 loop reads CASSSDRGGEAFF. The CDR3 coding sequence is TGTGCCAGCAGCTCAGACAGGGGAGGTGAAGCTTTCTTT. The rearrangement joins TRBV7-9 to TRBJ1-1, with 8 bases aligning to TRBD1. The length of the CDR3 is 13 residues. Germline loops: CDR1 SEHNR, CDR2 FQNEAQ (reference sequence). The ends lost 4 bases at V and 7 bases at J; junction bases unmatched: 5.

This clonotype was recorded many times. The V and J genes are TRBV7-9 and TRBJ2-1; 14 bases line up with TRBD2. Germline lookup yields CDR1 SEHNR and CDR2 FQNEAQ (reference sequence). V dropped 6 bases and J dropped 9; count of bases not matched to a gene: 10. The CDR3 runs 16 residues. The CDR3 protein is CASREPGLAGVGEQFF. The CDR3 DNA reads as TGTGCCAGCAGAGAACCGGGACTAGCGGGAGTAGGTGAGCAGTTCTTC. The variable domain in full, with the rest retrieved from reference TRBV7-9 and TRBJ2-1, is DTGVSQNPRHKITKRGQNVTFRCDPISEHNRLYWYRQTLGQGPEFLTYFQNEAQLEKSRLLSDRFSAERPKGSFSTLEIQRTEQGDSAMYLCASREPGLAGVGEQFFGPGTRLTVL.

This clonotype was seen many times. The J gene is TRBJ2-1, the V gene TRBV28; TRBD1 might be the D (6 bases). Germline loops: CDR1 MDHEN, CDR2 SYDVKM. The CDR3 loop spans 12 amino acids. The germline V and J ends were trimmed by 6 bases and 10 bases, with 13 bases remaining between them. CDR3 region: CASSTLGGEQFF. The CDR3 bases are TGTGCCAGCAGCACACTTGGGGGCGAGCAGTTCTTC.

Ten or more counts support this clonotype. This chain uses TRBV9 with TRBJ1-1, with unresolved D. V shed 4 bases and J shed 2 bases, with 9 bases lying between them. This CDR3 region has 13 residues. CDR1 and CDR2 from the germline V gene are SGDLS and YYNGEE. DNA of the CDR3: TGTGCCAGCAGCCCCCGCGGCAACACTGAAGCTTTCTTT. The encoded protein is CASSPRGNTEAFF. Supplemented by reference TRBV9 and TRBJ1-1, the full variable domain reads DSGVTQTPKHLITATGQRVTLRCSPRSGDLSVYWYQQSLDQGLQFLIQYYNGEERAKGNILERFSAQQFPDLHSELNLSSLELGDSALYFCASSPRGNTEAFFGQGTRLTVV.

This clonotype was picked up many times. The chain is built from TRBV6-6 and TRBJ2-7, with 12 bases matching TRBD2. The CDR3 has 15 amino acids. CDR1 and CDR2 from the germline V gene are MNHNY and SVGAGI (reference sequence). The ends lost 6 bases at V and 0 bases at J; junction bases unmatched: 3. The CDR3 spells CASSLAGGSSYEQYF. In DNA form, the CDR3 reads TGTGCCAGCAGCCTAGCGGGGGGGAGCTCCTACGAGCAGTACTTC.

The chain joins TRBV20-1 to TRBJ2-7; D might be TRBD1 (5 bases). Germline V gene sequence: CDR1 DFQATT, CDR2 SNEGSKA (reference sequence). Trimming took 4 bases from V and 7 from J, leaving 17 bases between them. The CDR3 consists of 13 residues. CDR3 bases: TGCAGTGCTACTATCAGGGAAGGGTTGGAGCAGTACTTC. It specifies CSATIREGLEQYF.

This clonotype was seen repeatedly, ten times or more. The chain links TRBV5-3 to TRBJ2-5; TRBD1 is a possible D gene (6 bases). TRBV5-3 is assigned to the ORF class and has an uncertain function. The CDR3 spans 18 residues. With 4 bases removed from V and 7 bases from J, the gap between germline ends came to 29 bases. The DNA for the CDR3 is TGTGCCAGAAGCCGCCAGTCTGTAGACTCTGGACAGTCGCGGACCCAGTACTTC. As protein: CARSRQSVDSGQSRTQYF.

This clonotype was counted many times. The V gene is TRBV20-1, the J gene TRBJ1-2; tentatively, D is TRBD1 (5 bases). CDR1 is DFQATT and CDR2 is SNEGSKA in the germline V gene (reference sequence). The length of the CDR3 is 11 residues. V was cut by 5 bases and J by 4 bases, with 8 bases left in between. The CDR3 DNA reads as TGCAGTGCTGGAGGGGTCTATGGCTACACCTTC. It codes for CSAGGVYGYTF.

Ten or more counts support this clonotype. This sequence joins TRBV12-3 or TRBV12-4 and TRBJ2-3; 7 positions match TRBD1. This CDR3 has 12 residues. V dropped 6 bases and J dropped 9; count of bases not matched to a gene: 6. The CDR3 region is CASSIDRVTQYF. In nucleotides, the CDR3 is TGTGCCAGCAGCATCGACAGGGTCACGCAGTATTTT.

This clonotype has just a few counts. CDR3 protein: CASSLGLGSYEQYF. The CDR3 DNA reads as TGTGCCAGCAGTTTAGGTCTGGGCTCCTACGAGCAGTACTTC. The chain couples TRBV27 to TRBJ2-7, with D unclear. In germline, CDR1 is MNHEY, CDR2 SMNVEV (reference sequence). The CDR3 is made up of 14 amino acids. V was shortened by 2 bases and J by 0 bases, with 8 bases between the two germline ends.

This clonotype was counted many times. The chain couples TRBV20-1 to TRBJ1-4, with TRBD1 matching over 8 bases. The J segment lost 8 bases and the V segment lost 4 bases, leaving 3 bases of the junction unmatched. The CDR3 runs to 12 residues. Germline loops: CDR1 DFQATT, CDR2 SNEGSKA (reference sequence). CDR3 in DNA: TGCAGTGCTACTCAGGGGGCGGAAAAACTGTTTTTT. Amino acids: CSATQGAEKLFF.

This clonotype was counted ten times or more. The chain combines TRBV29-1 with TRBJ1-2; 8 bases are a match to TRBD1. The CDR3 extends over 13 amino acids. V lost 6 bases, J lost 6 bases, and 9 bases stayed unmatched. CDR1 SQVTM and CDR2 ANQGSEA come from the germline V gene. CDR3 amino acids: CSVPWTGTDGYTF. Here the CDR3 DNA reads TGCAGCGTGCCCTGGACAGGGACTGATGGCTACACCTTC.

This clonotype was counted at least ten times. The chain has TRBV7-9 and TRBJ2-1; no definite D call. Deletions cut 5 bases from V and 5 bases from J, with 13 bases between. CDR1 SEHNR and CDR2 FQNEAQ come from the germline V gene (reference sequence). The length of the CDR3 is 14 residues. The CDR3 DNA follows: TGTGCCAGCAGCCTGGGGATCACTAACAATGAGCAGTTCTTC. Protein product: CASSLGITNNEQFF. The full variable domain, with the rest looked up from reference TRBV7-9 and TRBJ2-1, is DTGVSQNPRHKITKRGQNVTFRCDPISEHNRLYWYRQTLGQGPEFLTYFQNEAQLEKSRLLSDRFSAERPKGSFSTLEIQRTEQGDSAMYLCASSLGITNNEQFFGPGTRLTVL.

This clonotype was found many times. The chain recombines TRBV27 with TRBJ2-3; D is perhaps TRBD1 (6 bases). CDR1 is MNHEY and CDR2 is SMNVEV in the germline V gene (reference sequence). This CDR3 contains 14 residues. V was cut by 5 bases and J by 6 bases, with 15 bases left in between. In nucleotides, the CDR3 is TGTGCCAGCAGTGGACAGTACCCGCCGGATACGCAGTATTTT. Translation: CASSGQYPPDTQYF.

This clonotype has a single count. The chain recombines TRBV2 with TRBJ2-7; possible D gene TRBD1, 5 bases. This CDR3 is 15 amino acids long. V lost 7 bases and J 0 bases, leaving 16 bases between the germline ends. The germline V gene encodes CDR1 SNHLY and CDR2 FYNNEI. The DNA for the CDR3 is TGTGCCAGCATGCTCACCAGACAGCTCTCCTACGAGCAGTACTTC. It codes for CASMLTRQLSYEQYF. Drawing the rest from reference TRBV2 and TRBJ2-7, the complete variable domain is EPEVTQTPSHQVTQMGQEVILRCVPISNHLYFYWYRQILGQKVEFLVSFYNNEISEKSEIFDDQFSVERPDGSNFTLKIRSTKLEDSAMYFCASMLTRQLSYEQYFGPGTRLTVT.

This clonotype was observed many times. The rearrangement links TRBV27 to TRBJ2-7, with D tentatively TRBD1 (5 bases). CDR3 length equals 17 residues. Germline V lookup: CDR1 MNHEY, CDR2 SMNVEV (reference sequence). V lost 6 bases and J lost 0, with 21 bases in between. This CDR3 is CASSAFPMTVYSYEQYF. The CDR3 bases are TGTGCCAGCAGCGCTTTTCCCATGACAGTGTACTCCTACGAGCAGTACTTC.

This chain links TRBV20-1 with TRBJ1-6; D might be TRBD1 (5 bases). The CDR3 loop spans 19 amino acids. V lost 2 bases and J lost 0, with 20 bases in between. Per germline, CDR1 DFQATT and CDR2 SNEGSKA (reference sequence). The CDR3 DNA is TGCAGTGCTAGATGGGGGGGACTCAAGGGTACCTCCTATAATTCACCCCTCCACTTT. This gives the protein CSARWGGLKGTSYNSPLHF.